This T cell receptor (beta chain) was sequenced in a study of blood T cells in healthy people across ages. Study conclusions and caveats: Unsorted PBMC input precluded a conclusive naive versus antigen-experienced comparison. Naive T cell percentage strongly correlated with TCR beta diversity.

It was with a sample-barcoded 5' primer and a J-beta primer mix that a second PCR of about 7 to 12 cycles was run. Unique molecular identifiers of 12 random nucleotides labeled each cDNA. TCRdb reprocessed the 5' RACE reads via MiXCR and lists one record per CDR3 protein. The sample records around 520,000 distinct CDR3 sequences, about 27% being singletons. With regard to this clonotype: Antigen specificity is unknown.

This CDR3 spans 13 amino acids. The V gene's germline CDR1 is SGHTA and CDR2 FQGTGA. The same sample was also used in a study of T cells of mothers and their children. That study reports: Among related mother-child pairs, overlap was slightly higher than in unrelated pairs, though not significantly.

This TCR derives from a boy between 2 and 10 years old in good health. The sample taken for sequencing was blood. This rearrangement joins TRBV7-3 to TRBJ2-5, with 7 bases matching TRBD1. Matching the DNA end better, TRBJ2-1 makes the J call doubtful. The CDR3 bases are TGTGCCAGCAGCTTCGGGACAGTCAATGAGCAGTTCTTC. Translating gives CASSFGTVNEQFF.